The 5 T cell receptor beta chains presented below share a single source sample, sequenced in a study of CD4 T cells in relation to SARS-CoV-2 and coronaviruses. Clones were sequenced by immunoSEQ multiplex PCR, and TCRdb holds only the in-frame ones, with some missing. The table lists approximately 25,000 clones, less than 75% of them singletons. Before the COVID-19 pandemic, during about 2010-2019, CD4+ T cells were taken from unexposed donors. CD4+ T cells were isolated from the cells after more than nine days of culture. Their specific antigens are unknown. The sequenced sample consisted of CD4+ T cells from PBMCs, cultured in vitro. The receptor source for this set is a human donor in good health.

V and J are TRBV6-1 and TRBJ1-6; 9 bases are a match to TRBD1. The CDR3 length is 16 residues. Germline lookup yields CDR1 MNHNS and CDR2 SASEGT. The V and J ends lost 3 bases and 7 bases, in that order; junction bases with no gene match: 7. The CDR3 DNA follows: TGTGCCAGCAGTGATCCGGGACAGGGAATCAATTCACCCCTCCACTTT. Residues: CASSDPGQGINSPLHF.

In its sample, this clone was seen a few times. The rearrangement uses TRBV12-3 or TRBV12-4 and TRBJ2-3, with a tentative D call TRBD2 (6 bases). Between the trimmed V and J ends, which lost 6 bases and 6 bases, there was a span of 13 bases. This CDR3 spans 13 amino acids. The CDR3 loop is CASRRDGGDTQYF. Written as DNA, the CDR3 is TGTGCCAGCAGACGGGATGGGGGGGATACGCAGTATTTT.

This clone was detected a few times. This sequence joins TRBV20-1 and TRBJ2-7; no firm D call. The germline V gene encodes CDR1 DFQATT and CDR2 SNEGSKA (reference sequence). This CDR3 has 11 amino acids. Trimming cost V 6 bases and J 0 bases, with 6 bases left between them. The DNA for the CDR3 is TGCAGTGCCAGTGACTCCTACGAGCAGTACTTC. Amino acid sequence: CSASDSYEQYF.

This clone was observed a few times. V and J are TRBV19 and TRBJ2-5; D possibly uses TRBD1 or TRBD2 (5 bases each). In germline, CDR1 is LNHDA, CDR2 SQIVND (reference sequence). V was cut by 7 bases and J by 0 bases, with 12 bases left in between. The CDR3 length is 14 residues. This CDR3 is CASNSGPYQETQYF. CDR3 nucleotides: TGTGCCAGTAATTCGGGACCGTACCAAGAGACCCAGTACTTC.

The CDR3 DNA follows: TGTGCCAGCAGCCCCCCGTCTAGGGGGGTAGAGACCCAGTACTTC. Residues: CASSPPSRGVETQYF. The V and J genes are TRBV7-9 and TRBJ2-5; either TRBD1 or TRBD2 may supply D (6 bases each). V lost 5 bases, J lost 4 bases, and 17 bases lay in between. The CDR3 is 15 amino acids. Per the germline V gene, CDR1 is SEHNR and CDR2 is FQNEAQ (reference sequence).